The 32 T cell receptor beta chains in this list originate from one sample, sequenced in a study of shared clonotypes between healthy human individuals. Naive CD8 cells lacked CD45RO and underwent positive selection for CCR7, leaving out terminally differentiated effector memory CD45RA+ cells. Method: immunoSEQ multiplex PCR; TCRdb's copy keeps in-frame clones and lacks some. This table has around 1,900,000 clones, 80% to 95% appearing once. The sequenced material came from naive CD8+ T cells from PBMCs. These receptors were taken from a man between 18 and 29 years old in good health. Some clones in this sample may be carry-over from other donors' samples.

Concerning this clone: This same CDR3 is encoded by further DNA sequences in the sample. The chain employs TRBV27 and TRBJ2-7; D may be TRBD1 (6 bases). The CDR3 has 14 amino acids. The ends were cut back, 5 bases at V and 0 bases at J, with 11 bases in the middle. From germline, CDR1 is MNHEY and CDR2 SMNVEV (reference sequence). The CDR3 loop reads CASSIRDNSYEQYF. CDR3 in DNA: TGTGCCAGCAGTATCCGGGACAACTCCTACGAGCAGTACTTC.

The rearrangement joins TRBV4-2 to TRBJ2-1; no reliable D call. Germline CDR1 reads LGHNA; CDR2 reads YNFKEQ. Trimming shortened V by 0 bases and J by 0 bases, and 6 bases separated the two germline ends. The CDR3 runs to 15 residues. The chain's CDR3 is CASSQEGSSYNEQFF. The CDR3 DNA sequence: TGTGCCAGCAGCCAAGAAGGGTCCTCCTACAATGAGCAGTTCTTC.

The chain combines TRBV30 with TRBJ2-3; 9 bases line up with TRBD1. Trimming at V came to 3 bases and at J to 5 bases, leaving 6 bases not matched to a gene. Germline V lookup: CDR1 GTSNPN, CDR2 SVGIG (reference sequence). This CDR3 is built from 14 residues. The CDR3: CAWSGTGFKDTQYF. CDR3 bases: TGTGCCTGGAGCGGGACAGGGTTCAAAGATACGCAGTATTTT.

This chain connects TRBV7-8 to TRBJ2-7; 10 bases are shared with TRBD1. The CDR3 length is 16 residues. Per the germline V gene, CDR1 is SGHVS and CDR2 is FQNEAQ. V gave up 5 bases and J gave up 3 bases; unmatched junction bases: 10. The CDR3 DNA follows: TGTGCCAGCAGCACCTCACCGGGACAGGGGCTCTACGAGCAGTACTTC. Amino acids: CASSTSPGQGLYEQYF. The whole variable domain, remainder taken from reference TRBV7-8 and TRBJ2-7, is GAGVSQSPRYKVAKRGQDVALRCDPISGHVSLFWYQQALGQGPEFLTYFQNEAQLDKSGLPSDRFFAERPEGSVSTLKIQRTQQEDSAVYLCASSTSPGQGLYEQYFGPGTRLTVT.

The chain combines TRBV5-6 with TRBJ2-1; D is perhaps TRBD1 or TRBD2 (6 bases each). CDR3 length: 16 amino acids. Trimming shortened V by 5 bases and J by 4 bases, and 19 bases separated the two germline ends. Germline V gene sequence: CDR1 SGHDT, CDR2 YYEEEE. The CDR3 is CASRFGGAGVYNEQFF. In nucleotides, the CDR3 is TGTGCCAGCAGGTTCGGAGGGGCAGGGGTGTACAATGAGCAGTTCTTC.

The CDR3 DNA reads TGTGCCAGCAGGACCCGATTATCCCCGTACTTTTCTAATGAAAAACTGTTTTTT. This translates into CASRTRLSPYFSNEKLFF. The rearrangement links TRBV2 to TRBJ1-4, with D uncertain. With 6 bases removed from V and 3 bases from J, the gap between germline ends came to 23 bases. The CDR3 runs 18 residues. Germline lookup yields CDR1 SNHLY and CDR2 FYNNEI.

The CDR3 DNA follows: TGTGCCAGCAGTGAGGACAAAGCGAACACTGAAGCTTTCTTT. The encoded protein is CASSEDKANTEAFF. The chain couples TRBV6-1 to TRBJ1-1, with D tentatively TRBD1 (5 bases). The CDR3 has 14 amino acids. Germline CDR1 MNHNS, CDR2 SASEGT. The V gene lost 3 bases and the J gene lost 1 base, with 9 bases spanning the gap.

CDR3 DNA sequence: TGTGCCAGCAGAACTAGCGGGAGTGTCACAGATACGCAGTATTTT. Protein: CASRTSGSVTDTQYF. The rearrangement joins TRBV28 to TRBJ2-3, with 11 positions matching TRBD2. Per the germline V gene, CDR1 is MDHEN and CDR2 is SYDVKM. J was trimmed by 2 bases and V by 6 bases; bases with no gene match: 4. CDR3 length: 15 amino acids.

The rearrangement uses TRBV7-9 and TRBJ1-1, with D possibly TRBD1 on 5 matching bases. There are 14 residues in the CDR3. With 1 base removed from V and 7 bases from J, the gap between germline ends came to 13 bases. Per the germline V gene, CDR1 is SEHNR and CDR2 is FQNEAQ (reference sequence). CDR3 in DNA: TGTGCCAGCAGCTTAGTGGGGCCAGGAAATGAAGCTTTCTTT. Protein: CASSLVGPGNEAFF.

The CDR3 DNA is TGTGCCAGCAGTTACTCCCCCGCACCGGGGGAAAAACTGTTTTTT. It encodes CASSYSPAPGEKLFF. V and J are TRBV6-5 and TRBJ1-4; no firm D call. Between the trimmed V and J ends, which lost 0 bases and 8 bases, there was a span of 13 bases. CDR1 MNHEY and CDR2 SVGAGI come from the germline V gene. This CDR3 contains 15 residues.

The chain combines TRBV27 with TRBJ1-5, with D uncertain. Trimming left V 6 bases short and J 7 bases short, with 19 bases between. CDR1 is MNHEY and CDR2 is SMNVEV in the germline V gene (reference sequence). CDR3 length: 15 residues. CDR3 loop: CASSQEGFGHQPQHF. The CDR3 nucleotides read TGTGCCAGCAGCCAAGAGGGATTCGGTCACCAGCCCCAGCATTTT.

The chain employs TRBV10-3 and TRBJ2-7; D possibly uses TRBD1 or TRBD2 (5 bases each). This CDR3 region has 14 residues. Germline values: CDR1 ENHRY, CDR2 SYGVKD. V was shortened by 2 bases and J by 5 bases, with 13 bases between the two germline ends. The chain's CDR3 is CAISEGTVVDEQYF. DNA for the CDR3: TGTGCCATCAGTGAGGGGACGGTGGTCGACGAGCAGTACTTC.

The CDR3 bases are TGTGCCAGCAGCCCAACCCCACGGGCGGCGTTAGACAATGAGCAGTTCTTC. Translating gives CASSPTPRAALDNEQFF. The chain recombines TRBV7-9 with TRBJ2-1; D remains unclear. With 5 bases removed from V and 5 bases from J, the gap between germline ends came to 22 bases. CDR1 is SEHNR and CDR2 is FQNEAQ in the germline V gene (reference sequence). The CDR3 runs to 17 residues.

The chain recombines TRBV28 with TRBJ2-3; possible D gene TRBD2, 5 bases. The germline V gene encodes CDR1 MDHEN and CDR2 SYDVKM. V was trimmed by 5 bases and J by 0 bases, leaving 15 bases between them. This CDR3 comprises 16 residues. The CDR3 DNA is TGTGCCAGCAGTGGATTAAAGGAGGAAAGCACAGATACGCAGTATTTT. Translated: CASSGLKEESTDTQYF.

As concerns this clone: The sample has other DNA sequences that encode this CDR3 too. The chain combines TRBV27 with TRBJ2-7; 8 bases line up with TRBD1. This CDR3 contains 14 residues. Germline V gene sequence: CDR1 MNHEY, CDR2 SMNVEV (reference sequence). J gave up 1 base and V 3 bases, and 2 bases lay outside the gene matches. The CDR3 DNA follows: TGTGCCAGCAGTTTGTGGACAGGGTCCTACGAGCAGTACTTC. This encodes CASSLWTGSYEQYF.

V usage is TRBV2 and J usage is TRBJ2-3; 12 bases align to TRBD2. Losses at the gene ends were 8 bases for V and 5 bases for J; bases not matched to a gene: 8. CDR3 length: 15 residues. Germline-derived CDR1 and CDR2 are SNHLY and FYNNEI. CDR3 DNA sequence: TGTGCCAGCGATCCTAGCGGGAGGGAGCTAGATACGCAGTATTTT. Encoded protein: CASDPSGRELDTQYF.

The gene calls are TRBV27 and TRBJ2-1, with 9 bases identical to TRBD2. The V and J ends lost 4 bases and 4 bases, in that order; junction bases with no gene match: 8. The CDR3 is 16 amino acids. Germline values: CDR1 MNHEY, CDR2 SMNVEV (reference sequence). The CDR3 sequence: CASSSSGAGGYNEQFF. CDR3 DNA sequence: TGTGCCAGCAGTTCCAGTGGGGCGGGAGGGTACAATGAGCAGTTCTTC.

The chain combines TRBV2 with TRBJ1-1, with 7 bases fitting TRBD1. The J segment lost 0 bases and the V segment lost 10 bases, leaving 5 bases of the junction unmatched. The CDR3 totals 13 residues. CDR1 is SNHLY and CDR2 is FYNNEI in the germline V gene. The CDR3 DNA reads TGTGCCACCTCCGGGACAGTGAACACTGAAGCTTTCTTT. Residues: CATSGTVNTEAFF.

This sequence joins TRBV19 and TRBJ2-1, with D unresolved. The germline V gene encodes CDR1 LNHDA and CDR2 SQIVND (reference sequence). The CDR3 length is 13 residues. The germline V and J ends were trimmed by 6 bases and 4 bases, with 10 bases remaining between them. In nucleotides, the CDR3 is TGTGCCAGTAGGCCCCCAAATTACAATGAGCAGTTCTTC. Its protein is CASRPPNYNEQFF. Filled out from reference TRBV19 and TRBJ2-1, the complete variable domain reads DGGITQSPKYLFRKEGQNVTLSCEQNLNHDAMYWYRQDPGQGLRLIYYSQIVNDFQKGDIAEGYSVSREKKESFPLTVTSAQKNPTAFYLCASRPPNYNEQFFGPGTRLTVL.

In its sample, this clone was seen a few times. The sample has other DNA sequences that encode this CDR3 too. J is TRBJ2-7 and V is TRBV27, with D hard to call. Germline CDR1 reads MNHEY; CDR2 reads SMNVEV (reference sequence). The germline V and J ends were trimmed by 3 bases and 6 bases, with 9 bases remaining between them. This CDR3 is built from 12 residues. The CDR3 coding sequence is TGTGCCAGCAGTTTTTCCGCCGGCGAGCAGTACTTC. Amino acids: CASSFSAGEQYF.

The rearrangement uses TRBV9 and TRBJ1-2; 7 bases map to TRBD1. Germline values: CDR1 SGDLS, CDR2 YYNGEE. CDR3 length: 12 residues. With 4 bases clipped from V and 6 bases from J, the junction kept 3 bases outside the gene matches. CDR3 protein: CASSLTGDGYTF. The CDR3 DNA reads TGTGCCAGCAGCTTAACAGGGGATGGCTACACCTTC.

In DNA form, the CDR3 reads TGTGCCAGTAGTATAGATGAGACAGTTCCAGACTACGAGCAGTACTTC. This translates into CASSIDETVPDYEQYF. V and J are TRBV19 and TRBJ2-7; tentatively, D is TRBD1 (5 bases). Germline V gene data show CDR1 as LNHDA and CDR2 as SQIVND (reference sequence). The CDR3 has 16 amino acids. The V end lost 0 bases, the J end lost 3 bases, and 15 bases lay between the germline ends.

Turning to this clone: Other DNA sequences within the sample encode an identical CDR3. The chain joins TRBV27 to TRBJ2-1, with D tentatively TRBD1 (5 bases). The CDR3 runs 14 residues. V shed 3 bases and J shed 4 bases, with 10 bases lying between them. Germline V gene lookup returns CDR1 MNHEY and CDR2 SMNVEV (reference sequence). In DNA, the CDR3 is TGTGCCAGCAGTTTGGGAACAGGATACAATGAGCAGTTCTTC. It specifies CASSLGTGYNEQFF.

This sequence joins TRBV6-1 and TRBJ2-6; 7 bases are a match to TRBD1. V trimming: 3 bases; J trimming: 1 base; junction bases outside the gene matches: 12. CDR1 is MNHNS, CDR2 SASEGT, per germline. The CDR3 consists of 19 residues. CDR3 sequence reads: CASSDLAGGILSGANVLTF. CDR3 nucleotide sequence: TGTGCCAGCAGTGATCTGGCAGGGGGTATTCTGTCTGGGGCCAACGTCCTGACTTTC.

The chain recombines TRBV2 with TRBJ2-3; 10 bases are a match to TRBD1. From germline, CDR1 is SNHLY and CDR2 FYNNEI. V lost 8 bases, J lost 5 bases, and 16 bases stayed unmatched. The CDR3 sequence is 17 residues long. CDR3 in DNA: TGTGCCAGCTTGGGCGCAAGAGACAGGGGGCTGGGAGATACGCAGTATTTT. Protein: CASLGARDRGLGDTQYF.

The chain joins TRBV27 to TRBJ2-3, with a tentative D call TRBD1 (5 bases). Germline V gives CDR1 MNHEY, CDR2 SMNVEV (reference sequence). The CDR3 is 17 residues long. Trimming took off 3 bases at V and 0 bases at J, with 16 bases between the two ends. CDR3 in DNA: TGTGCCAGCAGTTTCCTTCGACAGTCCTCTAGCACAGATACGCAGTATTTT. This sequence encodes CASSFLRQSSSTDTQYF.

The J gene is TRBJ2-2, the V gene TRBV7-8; either TRBD1 or TRBD2 may supply D (5 bases each). In germline, CDR1 is SGHVS, CDR2 FQNEAQ. This CDR3 comprises 15 residues. V was cut by 6 bases and J by 4 bases, with 15 bases left in between. The CDR3 DNA follows: TGTGCCAGCAGGAGGTTAGATGGGGGCACCGGGGAGCTGTTTTTT. Encoded protein: CASRRLDGGTGELFF.

The gene calls are TRBV6-5 and TRBJ1-1, with D unclear. Germline V gene data show CDR1 as MNHEY and CDR2 as SVGAGI. The ends were cut back, 8 bases at V and 5 bases at J, with 15 bases in the middle. This CDR3 is 13 amino acids long. CDR3 loop: CASFLNRGTEAFF. The CDR3, as DNA: TGTGCCAGCTTCCTTAACAGAGGGACTGAAGCTTTCTTT.

The rearrangement joins TRBV6-5 to TRBJ1-2; D is perhaps TRBD1 (6 bases). Germline values: CDR1 MNHEY, CDR2 SVGAGI. The V gene lost 2 bases and the J gene lost 3 bases, with 16 bases spanning the gap. The CDR3 consists of 16 residues. CDR3 coding DNA: TGTGCCAGCAGTTACGCCCAGGGCAGGGGTGACTATGGCTACACCTTC. Its translation is CASSYAQGRGDYGYTF.

The genes are TRBV9 and TRBJ2-3, with 9 nucleotides matching TRBD2. The CDR3 extends over 16 amino acids. The junction had 7 bases not matched to a gene; V was cut back by 3 bases and J by 2 bases. Germline V gene sequence: CDR1 SGDLS, CDR2 YYNGEE. CDR3 nucleotide sequence: TGTGCCAGCAGCGACGGGAGCGGGAGGAACACAGATACGCAGTATTTT. Its translation: CASSDGSGRNTDTQYF.

This chain links TRBV7-9 with TRBJ2-5; D not certain. CDR3 length: 14 amino acids. Trimming took off 5 bases at V and 9 bases at J, with 19 bases between the two ends. Germline values: CDR1 SEHNR, CDR2 FQNEAQ (reference sequence). CDR3 sequence: CASSRGPPIGAQYF. The CDR3 DNA reads TGTGCCAGCAGCCGAGGCCCCCCTATTGGGGCCCAGTACTTC.

This clone was recorded a few times. This chain uses TRBV11-3 with TRBJ2-3; TRBD1 aligns across 9 bases. Germline V gives CDR1 SGHNT, CDR2 YENEEA. The V segment lost 5 bases and the J segment 4 bases; nucleotides outside the gene matches: 7. This CDR3 has 15 amino acids. In DNA form, the CDR3 reads TGTGCCAGCAGCCTCAGGACAGGGGAGGCAGATACGCAGTATTTT. Translation: CASSLRTGEADTQYF.